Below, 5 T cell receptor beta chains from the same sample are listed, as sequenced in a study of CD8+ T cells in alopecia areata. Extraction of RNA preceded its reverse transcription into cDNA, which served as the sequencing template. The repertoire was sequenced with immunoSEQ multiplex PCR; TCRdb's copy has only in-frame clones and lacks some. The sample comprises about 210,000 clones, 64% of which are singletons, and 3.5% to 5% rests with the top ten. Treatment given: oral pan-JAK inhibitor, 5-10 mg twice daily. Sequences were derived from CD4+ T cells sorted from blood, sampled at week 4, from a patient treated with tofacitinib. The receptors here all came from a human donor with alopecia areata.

The CDR3, as DNA: TGTGCCAGCAGTGTTGAGCAGGGAGCCTACGAGCAGTACTTC. Translated: CASSVEQGAYEQYF. This rearrangement joins TRBV25-1 to TRBJ2-7, with D possibly called TRBD1 or TRBD2 (5 bases each). This CDR3 is 14 amino acids long. V gave up 4 bases and J gave up 2 bases, with 12 bases separating them. CDR1 MGHDK and CDR2 SYGVNS come from the germline V gene.

Written as DNA, the CDR3 is TGTGCCATCAGTGAGAGGGGAAGCACAGATACGCAGTATTTT. Amino acids: CAISERGSTDTQYF. This sequence joins TRBV10-3 and TRBJ2-3; weak D call: TRBD1 (5 bases). The length of the CDR3 is 14 residues. V was trimmed by 2 bases and J by 0 bases, leaving 6 bases between them. Germline values: CDR1 ENHRY, CDR2 SYGVKD.

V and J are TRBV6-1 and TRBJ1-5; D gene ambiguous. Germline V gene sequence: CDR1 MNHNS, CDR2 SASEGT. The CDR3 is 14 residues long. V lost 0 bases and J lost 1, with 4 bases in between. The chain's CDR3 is CASSEAYSNQPQHF. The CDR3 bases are TGTGCCAGCAGTGAAGCGTACAGCAATCAGCCCCAGCATTTT.

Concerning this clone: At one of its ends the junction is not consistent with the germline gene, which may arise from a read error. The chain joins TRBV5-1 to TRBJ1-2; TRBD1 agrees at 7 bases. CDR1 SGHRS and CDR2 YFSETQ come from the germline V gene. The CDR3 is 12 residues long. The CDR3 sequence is CASSPRGQLLDF. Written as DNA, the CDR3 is TGCGCCAGCAGCCCCCGGGGACAGCTGCTGGACTTC. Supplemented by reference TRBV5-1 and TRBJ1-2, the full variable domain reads KAGVTQTPRYLIKTRGQQVTLSCSPISGHRSVSWYQQTPGQGLQFLFEYFSETQRNKGNFPGRFSGRQFSNSRSEMNVSTLELGDSALYLCASSPRGQLLDFGSGTRLTVV.

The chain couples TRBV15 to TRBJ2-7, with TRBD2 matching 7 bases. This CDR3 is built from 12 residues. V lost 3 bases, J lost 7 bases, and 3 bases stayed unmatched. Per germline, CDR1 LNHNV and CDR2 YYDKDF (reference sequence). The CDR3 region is CATSRPGREQYF. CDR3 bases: TGTGCCACCAGCAGGCCCGGGAGGGAGCAGTACTTC. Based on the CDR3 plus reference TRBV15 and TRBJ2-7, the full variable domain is DAMVIQNPRYQVTQFGKPVTLSCSQTLNHNVMYWYQQKSSQAPKLLFHYYDKDFNNEADTPDNFQSRRPNTSFCFLDIRSPGLGDTAMYLCATSRPGREQYFGPGTRLTVT.